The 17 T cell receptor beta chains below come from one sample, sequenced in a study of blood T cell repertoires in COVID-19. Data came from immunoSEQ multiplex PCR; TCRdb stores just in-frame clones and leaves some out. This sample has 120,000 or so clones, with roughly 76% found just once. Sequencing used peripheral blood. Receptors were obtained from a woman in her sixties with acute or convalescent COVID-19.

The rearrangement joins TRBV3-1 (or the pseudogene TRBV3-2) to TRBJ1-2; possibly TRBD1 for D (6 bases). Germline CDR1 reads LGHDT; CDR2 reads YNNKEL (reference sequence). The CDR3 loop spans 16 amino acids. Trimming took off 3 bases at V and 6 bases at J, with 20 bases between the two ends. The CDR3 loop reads CASSHSKYRDGHGYTF. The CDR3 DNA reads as TGTGCCAGCAGCCATAGCAAATACAGGGATGGCCATGGCTACACCTTC.

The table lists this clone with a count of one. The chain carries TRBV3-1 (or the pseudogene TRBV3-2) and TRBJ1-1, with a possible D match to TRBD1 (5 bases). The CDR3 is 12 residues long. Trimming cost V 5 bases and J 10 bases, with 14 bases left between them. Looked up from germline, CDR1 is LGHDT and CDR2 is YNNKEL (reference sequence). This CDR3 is CASSGVRTRAFF. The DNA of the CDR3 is TGTGCCAGCAGCGGAGTGAGGACACGAGCTTTCTTT.

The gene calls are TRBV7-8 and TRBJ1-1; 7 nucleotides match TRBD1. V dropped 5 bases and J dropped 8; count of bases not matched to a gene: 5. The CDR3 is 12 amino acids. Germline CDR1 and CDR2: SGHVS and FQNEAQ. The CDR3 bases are TGTGCCAGCAGCCAGGGGGTAGGAGAAGCTTTCTTT. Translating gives CASSQGVGEAFF.

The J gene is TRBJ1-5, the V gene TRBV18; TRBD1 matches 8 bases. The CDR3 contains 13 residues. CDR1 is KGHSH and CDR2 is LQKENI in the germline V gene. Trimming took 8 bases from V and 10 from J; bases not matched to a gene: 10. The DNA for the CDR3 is TGTGCCAGCGCGTCGGGACAGGTATCACCCCAGCATTTT. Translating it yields CASASGQVSPQHF.

CDR3 DNA sequence: TGTGCCAGCAGTTTACAGCATGCAACTAATGAAAAACTGTTTTTT. This gives the protein CASSLQHATNEKLFF. V is TRBV6-5 and J is TRBJ1-4; no definite D call. This CDR3 comprises 15 residues. Trimming took 4 bases from V and 0 from J, leaving 9 bases between them. Germline V gene lookup returns CDR1 MNHEY and CDR2 SVGAGI.

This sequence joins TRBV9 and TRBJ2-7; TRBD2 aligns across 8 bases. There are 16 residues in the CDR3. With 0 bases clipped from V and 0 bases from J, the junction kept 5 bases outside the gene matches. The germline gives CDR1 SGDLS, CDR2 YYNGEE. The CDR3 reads CASSVDERGSSYEQYF. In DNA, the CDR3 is TGTGCCAGCAGCGTAGACGAGCGGGGGAGCTCCTACGAGCAGTACTTC.

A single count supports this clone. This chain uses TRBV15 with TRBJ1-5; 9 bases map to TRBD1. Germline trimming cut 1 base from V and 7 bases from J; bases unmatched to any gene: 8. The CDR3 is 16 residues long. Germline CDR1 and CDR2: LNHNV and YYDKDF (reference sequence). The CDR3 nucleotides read TGTGCCACCAGCAGAGTCTTGGGACAGGGCATGCAGCCCCAGCATTTT. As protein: CATSRVLGQGMQPQHF.

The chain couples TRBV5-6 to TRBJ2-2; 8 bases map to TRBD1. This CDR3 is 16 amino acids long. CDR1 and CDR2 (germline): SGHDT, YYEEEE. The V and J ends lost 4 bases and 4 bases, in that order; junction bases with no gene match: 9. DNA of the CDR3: TGTGCCAGCAGCCAAAGGACAGGGATACTCACCGGGGAGCTGTTTTTT. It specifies CASSQRTGILTGELFF.

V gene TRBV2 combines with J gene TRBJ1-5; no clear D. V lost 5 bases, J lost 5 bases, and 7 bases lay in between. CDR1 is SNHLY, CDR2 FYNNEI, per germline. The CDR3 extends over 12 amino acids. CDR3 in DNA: TGTGCCAGCAGTCACACAGATCAGCCCCAGCATTTT. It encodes CASSHTDQPQHF.

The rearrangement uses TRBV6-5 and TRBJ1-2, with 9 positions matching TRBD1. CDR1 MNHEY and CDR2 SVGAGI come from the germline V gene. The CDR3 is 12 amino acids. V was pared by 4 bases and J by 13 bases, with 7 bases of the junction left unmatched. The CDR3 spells CASSSPGQGTTF. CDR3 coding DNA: TGTGCCAGCAGTTCCCCGGGACAGGGAACCACCTTC.

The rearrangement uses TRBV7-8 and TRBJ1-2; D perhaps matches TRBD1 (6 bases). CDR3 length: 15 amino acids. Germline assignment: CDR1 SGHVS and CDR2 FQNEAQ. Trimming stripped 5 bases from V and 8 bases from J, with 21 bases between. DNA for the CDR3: TGTGCCAGCAGCACGGACAGTTATGGCACGGAAGGCTACACCTTC. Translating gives CASSTDSYGTEGYTF.

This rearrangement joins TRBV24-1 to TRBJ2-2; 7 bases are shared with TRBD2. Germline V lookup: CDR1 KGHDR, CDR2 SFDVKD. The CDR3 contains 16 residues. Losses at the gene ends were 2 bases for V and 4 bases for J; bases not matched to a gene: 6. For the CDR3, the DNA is TGTGCCACCAGTGATTCTGGACTAGTAGCCACCGGGGAGCTGTTTTTT. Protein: CATSDSGLVATGELFF.

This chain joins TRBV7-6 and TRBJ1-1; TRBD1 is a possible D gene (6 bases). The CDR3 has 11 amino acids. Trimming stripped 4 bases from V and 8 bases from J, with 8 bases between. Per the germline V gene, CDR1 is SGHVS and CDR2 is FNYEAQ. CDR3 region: CASSSRGEAFF. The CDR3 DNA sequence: TGTGCCAGCAGCTCCAGGGGAGAAGCTTTCTTT.

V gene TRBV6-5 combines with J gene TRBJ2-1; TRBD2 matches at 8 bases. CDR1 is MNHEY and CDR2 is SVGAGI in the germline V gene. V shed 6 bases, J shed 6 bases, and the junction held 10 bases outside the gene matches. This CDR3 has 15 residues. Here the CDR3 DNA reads TGTGCCAGCAGGCGCGGGGGGCATTTCGTCAATGAGCAGTTCTTC. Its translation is CASRRGGHFVNEQFF.

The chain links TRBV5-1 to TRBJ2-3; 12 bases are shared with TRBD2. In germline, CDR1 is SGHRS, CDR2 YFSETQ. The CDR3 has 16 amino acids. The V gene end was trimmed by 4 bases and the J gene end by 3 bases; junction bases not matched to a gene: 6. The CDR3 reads CASSLGTSGQTDTQYF. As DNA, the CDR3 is TGCGCCAGCAGCCTCGGGACTAGCGGGCAGACAGATACGCAGTATTTT.

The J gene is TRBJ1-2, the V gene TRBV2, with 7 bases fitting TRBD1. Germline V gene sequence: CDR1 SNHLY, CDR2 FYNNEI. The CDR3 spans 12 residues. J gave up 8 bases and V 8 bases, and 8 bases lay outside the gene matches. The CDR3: CASRGTVHGYTF. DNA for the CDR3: TGTGCCAGCCGGGGGACAGTCCACGGCTACACCTTC.

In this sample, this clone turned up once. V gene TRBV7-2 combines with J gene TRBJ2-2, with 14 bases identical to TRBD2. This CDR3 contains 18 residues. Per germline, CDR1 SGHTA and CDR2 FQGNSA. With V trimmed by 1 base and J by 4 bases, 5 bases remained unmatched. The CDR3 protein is CASSLGTSGGFRTGELFF. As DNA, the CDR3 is TGTGCCAGCAGCTTAGGGACTAGCGGGGGGTTTCGCACCGGGGAGCTGTTTTTT.